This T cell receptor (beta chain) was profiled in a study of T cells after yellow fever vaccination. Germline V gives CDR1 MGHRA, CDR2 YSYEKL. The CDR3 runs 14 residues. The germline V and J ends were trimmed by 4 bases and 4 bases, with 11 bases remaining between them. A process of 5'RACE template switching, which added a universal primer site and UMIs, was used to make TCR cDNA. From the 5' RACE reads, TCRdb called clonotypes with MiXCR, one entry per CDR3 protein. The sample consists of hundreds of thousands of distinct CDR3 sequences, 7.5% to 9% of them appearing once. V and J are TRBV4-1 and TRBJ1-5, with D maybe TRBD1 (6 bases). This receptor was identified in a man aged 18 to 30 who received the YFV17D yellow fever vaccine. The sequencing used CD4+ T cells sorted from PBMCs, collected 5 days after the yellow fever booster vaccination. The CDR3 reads CASSPWRGNQPQHF. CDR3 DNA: TGCGCCAGCAGCCCCTGGAGGGGGAATCAGCCCCAGCATTTT.